The 16 T cell receptor beta chains in this list originate from one sample, sequenced in a study of blood T cell repertoires in COVID-19. Some clones are missing from TCRdb's copy, which holds only in-frame ones; the method was immunoSEQ multiplex PCR. In the table there are approximately 200,000 clones, roughly 81% of which are singletons. The sample was peripheral blood. Every receptor here comes from an elderly woman with COVID-19, enrolled during active disease.

This clone was counted once. The rearrangement joins TRBV2 to TRBJ2-7; TRBD1 aligns across 10 bases. The CDR3 has 14 amino acids. The germline V gene has CDR1 SNHLY and CDR2 FYNNEI. Trimming at V came to 6 bases and at J to 1 base, leaving 3 bases not matched to a gene. CDR3 sequence reads: CASSQGQGSYEQYF. The DNA of the CDR3 is TGTGCCAGCAGCCAGGGACAGGGGTCCTACGAGCAGTACTTC.

The chain carries TRBV10-2 and TRBJ2-2; weak D call: TRBD1 (5 bases). Germline-derived CDR1 and CDR2 are WSHSY and SAAADI. With 1 base removed from V and 1 base from J, the gap between germline ends came to 7 bases. The CDR3 totals 15 residues. This CDR3 is CASSEFQGNTGELFF. CDR3 DNA: TGCGCCAGCAGTGAGTTCCAGGGGAACACCGGGGAGCTGTTTTTT.

The genes are TRBV6-5 and TRBJ1-5, with a weak D call TRBD1 (6 bases). V was clipped by 2 bases and J by 7 bases, with 12 bases between them. The germline gives CDR1 MNHEY, CDR2 SVGAGI. This CDR3 has 14 residues. CDR3 loop: CASSYSWGTQPQHF. The CDR3 nucleotides are TGTGCCAGCAGTTACAGCTGGGGGACACAGCCCCAGCATTTT.

This chain connects TRBV6-6 to TRBJ2-1; possibly TRBD1 for D (5 bases). The germline V gene has CDR1 MNHNY and CDR2 SVGAGI (reference sequence). V lost 7 bases and J lost 12, with 22 bases in between. The CDR3 covers 14 residues. CDR3 residues: CASKQASRGSGQFF. The DNA for the CDR3 is TGTGCCAGCAAACAGGCCTCTAGGGGTTCCGGGCAGTTCTTC.

This clone showed up just a few times. The genes are TRBV29-1 and TRBJ1-1; 10 nucleotides line up with TRBD1. The CDR3 has 12 amino acids. With V trimmed by 6 bases and J by 12 bases, 10 bases remained unmatched. Germline V lookup: CDR1 SQVTM, CDR2 ANQGSEA. The CDR3 reads CSVVPGQGRTFF. The CDR3 region has the DNA TGCAGCGTCGTCCCGGGACAGGGGCGGACTTTCTTT.

The V call is TRBV6-6, the J call TRBJ2-2; 7 nucleotides line up with TRBD2. Trimming at V came to 6 bases and at J to 0 bases, leaving 7 bases not matched to a gene. The CDR3 loop spans 16 amino acids. CDR1 is MNHNY, CDR2 SVGAGI, per germline (reference sequence). CDR3 in amino acids: CASRYPLAANTGELFF. As DNA, the CDR3 is TGTGCCAGCAGATACCCCCTAGCGGCGAACACCGGGGAGCTGTTTTTT.

The chain combines TRBV7-6 with TRBJ2-7; TRBD1 agrees at 11 bases. The CDR3 has 16 residues. With 4 bases clipped from V and 5 bases from J, the junction kept 10 bases outside the gene matches. Germline CDR1 reads SGHVS; CDR2 reads FNYEAQ. The DNA for the CDR3 is TGTGCCAGCAGCTCACGACTGGGACAGGGGGGCCACGAGCAGTACTTC. Residues: CASSSRLGQGGHEQYF.

This clone was observed a single time. At one of its ends the junction is not consistent with the germline gene, which may arise from a read error. The rearrangement uses TRBV19 and TRBJ1-2; 8 nucleotides match TRBD1. CDR1 is LNHDA and CDR2 is SQIVND in the germline V gene (reference sequence). The CDR3 totals 13 residues. CDR3: CASSLDRGYGYTF. The CDR3, as DNA: TGTGCCAGTAGTCTAGACAGGGGCTATGGCTACACCTTC.

The rearrangement uses TRBV18 and TRBJ2-1, with D maybe TRBD2 (5 bases). V dropped 0 bases and J dropped 8 bases, with 14 bases sitting between them. The CDR3 has 15 residues. Germline-derived CDR1 and CDR2 are KGHSH and LQKENI. The CDR3 DNA reads TGTGCCAGCTCACCACCGGAACTAGAAGGCGATGAGCAGTTCTTC. It yields the protein CASSPPELEGDEQFF.

The chain combines TRBV19 with TRBJ2-7; 9 nucleotides align to TRBD1. CDR1 is LNHDA, CDR2 SQIVND, per germline (reference sequence). The CDR3 consists of 17 residues. Germline trimming cut 3 bases from V and 1 base from J; bases unmatched to any gene: 10. Written as DNA, the CDR3 is TGTGCCAGTAGTATGGGGGGACCGGGACAGGGATCCTACGAGCAGTACTTC. It specifies CASSMGGPGQGSYEQYF.

The rearrangement links TRBV7-9 to TRBJ1-1, with 10 positions matching TRBD1. This CDR3 has 14 residues. CDR1 is SEHNR and CDR2 is FQNEAQ in the germline V gene (reference sequence). V gave up 5 bases and J gave up 3 bases; unmatched junction bases: 3. The CDR3 nucleotides read TGTGCCAGCAGCCTAGGACAGGGGGACACTGAAGCTTTCTTT. Translation gives CASSLGQGDTEAFF.

V usage is TRBV7-9 and J usage is TRBJ2-5; the D gene is possibly TRBD1 (7 bases). In germline, CDR1 is SEHNR, CDR2 FQNEAQ (reference sequence). The CDR3 spans 18 residues. V lost 3 bases and J lost 2, with 22 bases in between. CDR3 bases: TGTGCCAGCAGCTTCGGATTTCAGGCAGGGGGGTATCAAGAGACCCAGTACTTC. This sequence encodes CASSFGFQAGGYQETQYF.

This chain uses TRBV18 with TRBJ2-6; D possibly corresponds to TRBD1 (5 bases). CDR3 size: 15 residues. The germline V gene has CDR1 KGHSH and CDR2 LQKENI. Between the trimmed V and J ends, which lost 3 bases and 2 bases, there was a span of 8 bases. DNA for the CDR3: TGTGCCAGCTCACCGACGACAGCTGGGGCCAACGTCCTGACTTTC. Amino acid sequence: CASSPTTAGANVLTF.

The chain recombines TRBV6-1 with TRBJ2-2, with 7 bases fitting TRBD1. Trimming at V came to 6 bases and at J to 0 bases, leaving 1 base not matched to a gene. The CDR3 spans 14 residues. In germline, CDR1 is MNHNS, CDR2 SASEGT. The DNA for the CDR3 is TGTGCCAGCAGCGACAGGGCGAACACCGGGGAGCTGTTTTTT. This gives the protein CASSDRANTGELFF.

This chain connects TRBV7-9 to TRBJ1-2; 7 positions agree with TRBD1. The J segment lost 5 bases and the V segment lost 0 bases, leaving 6 bases of the junction unmatched. Germline V gives CDR1 SEHNR, CDR2 FQNEAQ (reference sequence). The CDR3 totals 15 residues. The chain's CDR3 is CASSLALGTVYGYTF. CDR3 nucleotides: TGTGCCAGCAGCTTAGCGCTGGGGACAGTTTATGGCTACACCTTC. Full variable domain (remainder filled in from reference TRBV7-9 and TRBJ1-2): DTGVSQNPRHKITKRGQNVTFRCDPISEHNRLYWYRQTLGQGPEFLTYFQNEAQLEKSRLLSDRFSAERPKGSFSTLEIQRTEQGDSAMYLCASSLALGTVYGYTFGSGTRLTVV.

This chain joins TRBV10-3 and TRBJ2-7; 9 bases are a match to TRBD2. After removal of 0 bases from V and 7 bases from J, the junction contained 13 bases not matched to a gene. This CDR3 contains 17 residues. CDR1 ENHRY and CDR2 SYGVKD come from the germline V gene. This chain's CDR3 is CAISESVFSGSPGEQYF. CDR3 sequence (DNA): TGTGCCATCAGTGAGTCCGTCTTTAGCGGGAGCCCCGGAGAGCAGTACTTC.